These 5 T cell receptor beta chains share one sample of origin, sequenced in a study of blood T cell repertoires in COVID-19. Clones were read by immunoSEQ multiplex PCR, and TCRdb kept only the in-frame ones, dropping some. The sample has around 300,000 clones, approximately 90% seen once. Input material: peripheral blood. The receptor source for this set is a woman aged 40 to 50 with acute or convalescent COVID-19.

In the case of this clone: At the DNA level, this CDR3 is encoded by other sequences in the same sample as well. The J gene is TRBJ1-5, the V gene TRBV12-3 or TRBV12-4; no reliable D call. V lost 5 bases, J lost 1 base, and 6 bases lay in between. The CDR3 spans 13 residues. The CDR3 region has the DNA TGTGCCAGCAGTCTCCAGAGCAATCAGCCCCAGCATTTT. It translates to CASSLQSNQPQHF.

This clone was recorded only once. This sequence joins TRBV25-1 and TRBJ2-2, with unresolved D. From germline, CDR1 is MGHDK and CDR2 SYGVNS. This CDR3 has 15 residues. V gave up 1 base and J gave up 4 bases, with 10 bases separating them. CDR3 sequence reads: CASSEFQSGTGELFF. The CDR3 DNA is TGTGCCAGCAGTGAATTCCAGTCGGGCACCGGGGAGCTGTTTTTT.

The rearrangement links TRBV19 to TRBJ1-2; the D is unclear. Germline V gene lookup returns CDR1 LNHDA and CDR2 SQIVND (reference sequence). The CDR3 length is 13 residues. The germline V and J ends were trimmed by 3 bases and 4 bases, with 9 bases remaining between them. DNA of the CDR3: TGTGCCAGTAGTATTTGGGCAGCCTATGGCTACACCTTC. The encoded protein is CASSIWAAYGYTF.

This sequence joins TRBV2 and TRBJ1-5; D is perhaps TRBD1 (6 bases). Trimming removed 11 bases from V and 4 bases from J, with 9 bases in between. Germline values: CDR1 SNHLY, CDR2 FYNNEI. CDR3 size: 11 residues. This CDR3 reads CAGQGNQPQHF. In DNA form, the CDR3 reads TGTGCCGGCCAGGGGAATCAGCCCCAGCATTTT.

The chain recombines TRBV13 with TRBJ1-1; TRBD1 might be the D (6 bases). The CDR3 is 15 amino acids. The V and J ends lost 3 bases and 4 bases respectively, with 15 bases between them. CDR1 and CDR2 (germline): PRHDT, FYEKMQ (reference sequence). CDR3 protein: CASSLNPGVGTEAFF. Written as DNA, the CDR3 is TGTGCCAGCAGCTTGAACCCAGGGGTGGGCACTGAAGCTTTCTTT.